The clone carrying this TCR beta chain was seen once. The data were taken from a study of PD-1 blockade in classical Hodgkin lymphoma. Study at large: With a 2-week interval, patients received intravenous nivolumab at 3 mg/kg.

The CDR3 is 21 amino acids. Per the germline V gene, CDR1 is LGHNT and CDR2 is FRNRAP. V lost 1 base and J lost 1; bases outside the gene matches: 11. The protocol was immunoSEQ multiplex PCR, while the TCRdb copy is restricted to in-frame clones and leaves out a portion. Of fewer than 90,000 clones listed, 90% to 95% are singletons. Each and every patient relapsed after autologous stem cell transplantation, and patients got differing brentuximab vedotin exposure. The source material was peripheral blood mononuclear cells (PBMCs), sampled at baseline. The J gene is TRBJ2-3, the V gene TRBV12-5; 16 nucleotides match TRBD2. This sequence originates from a human donor with classical Hodgkin lymphoma. CDR3: CASGLGPYIGTSGGGTDTQYF. DNA of the CDR3: TGTGCTAGTGGTTTGGGACCCTACATCGGGACTAGCGGGGGGGGCACAGATACGCAGTATTTT.